Below, 21 T cell receptor beta chains from the same sample are listed, as sequenced in a study of blood T cells in healthy people across ages. The use of a sample-barcoded 5' primer and a J-beta primer mix characterized a second PCR of roughly 6 to 11 cycles. TCRdb fed the 5' RACE reads into MiXCR, producing one record per CDR3 protein. The sample records around 750,000 distinct CDR3 sequences, about 55% being singletons. The material sequenced was blood. These receptors were taken from an elderly man in good health.

In this sample, this clonotype turned up once. The chain is built from TRBV5-4 and TRBJ2-7; maybe TRBD2 (5 bases). The CDR3 runs 15 residues. Trimming shortened V by 2 bases and J by 1 base, and 13 bases separated the two germline ends. Germline V gene lookup returns CDR1 SGHNT and CDR2 YYREEE (reference sequence). The CDR3 nucleotides are TGTGCCAGCAGCTTAACCGCCGGGAATTCCTACGAGCAGTACTTC. This gives the protein CASSLTAGNSYEQYF.

This clonotype was counted a few times. The CDR3 sequence: CASSPGTGENEKLFF. The DNA for the CDR3 is TGTGCCAGCAGCCCCGGGACAGGGGAAAATGAAAAACTGTTTTTT. The chain has TRBV7-9 and TRBJ1-4; 10 bases are a match to TRBD1. The CDR3 has 15 residues. Per germline, CDR1 SEHNR and CDR2 FQNEAQ (reference sequence). The V gene end was trimmed by 5 bases and the J gene end by 5 bases; junction bases not matched to a gene: 5.

J is TRBJ2-7 and V is TRBV5-1; 13 bases fit TRBD2. The germline gives CDR1 SGHRS, CDR2 YFSETQ. V lost 3 bases, J lost 5 bases, and 5 bases stayed unmatched. This CDR3 has 15 residues. The CDR3 sequence: CASSWTSGGVDEQYF. For the CDR3, the DNA is TGCGCCAGCAGCTGGACTAGCGGGGGAGTCGACGAGCAGTACTTC.

The chain uses TRBV7-9 and TRBJ1-2; D gene uncertain. The CDR3 is 13 residues long. With 5 bases removed from V and 6 bases from J, the gap between germline ends came to 13 bases. The V gene's germline CDR1 is SEHNR and CDR2 FQNEAQ (reference sequence). The CDR3 coding sequence is TGTGCCAGCAGCGTAAATTTTGCGGATGGCTACACCTTC. Translating it yields CASSVNFADGYTF.

The chain has TRBV7-2 and TRBJ2-3; the match to TRBD2 covers 11 bases. With V trimmed by 2 bases and J by 4 bases, 2 bases remained unmatched. The CDR3 covers 15 residues. CDR1 and CDR2 from the germline V gene are SGHTA and FQGNSA. The CDR3 reads CASSLHSGRADTQYF. CDR3 bases: TGTGCCAGCAGCTTACATAGCGGGAGGGCAGATACGCAGTATTTT. Variable domain in full (rest from reference TRBV7-2 and TRBJ2-3): GAGVSQSPSNKVTEKGKDVELRCDPISGHTALYWYRQSLGQGLEFLIYFQGNSAPDKSGLPSDRFSAERTGGSVSTLTIQRTQQEDSAVYLCASSLHSGRADTQYFGPGTRLTVL.

The chain carries TRBV3-1 and TRBJ2-3; 9 bases align to TRBD2. Trimming removed 3 bases from V and 4 bases from J; junction bases left unmatched: 8. Per the germline V gene, CDR1 is LGHDT and CDR2 is YNNKEL (reference sequence). CDR3 length equals 16 residues. The CDR3 DNA reads as TGTGCCAGCAGCCATTACCAGACTAGCGGCCCAGATACGCAGTATTTT. Translation gives CASSHYQTSGPDTQYF.

V gene TRBV5-5 combines with J gene TRBJ2-7; TRBD2 aligns across 7 bases. The CDR3 spans 12 residues. CDR1 SGHKS and CDR2 YYEKEE come from the germline V gene (reference sequence). Losses at the gene ends were 4 bases for V and 6 bases for J; bases not matched to a gene: 4. CDR3 bases: TGTGCCAGCAGCCGACTAGCCCTCGAGCAGTACTTC. Translating it yields CASSRLALEQYF.

This clonotype was counted between two and nine times. The V call is TRBV20-1, the J call TRBJ2-7; 11 positions match TRBD1. The V gene's germline CDR1 is DFQATT and CDR2 SNEGSKA (reference sequence). There are 14 residues in the CDR3. The ends lost 5 bases at V and 0 bases at J; junction bases unmatched: 3. Here the CDR3 DNA reads TGCAGTGCTCCCGGGACAGGGGGCTCCTACGAGCAGTACTTC. It yields the protein CSAPGTGGSYEQYF.

Only a few counts were recorded for this clonotype. V and J are TRBV29-1 and TRBJ2-5, with 7 bases matching TRBD2. Germline trimming cut 6 bases from V and 5 bases from J; bases unmatched to any gene: 9. The germline CDR1 and CDR2 sequences are SQVTM and ANQGSEA. CDR3 size: 13 residues. The CDR3 region has the DNA TGCAGCGTAAATCCCGGGGGGACGGAGACCCAGTACTTC. It codes for CSVNPGGTETQYF. The variable domain in full, completed from reference TRBV29-1 and TRBJ2-5, reads SAVISQKPSRDICQRGTSLTIQCQVDSQVTMMFWYRQQPGQSLTLIATANQGSEATYESGFVIDKFPISRPNLTFSTLTVSNMSPEDSSIYLCSVNPGGTETQYFGPGTRLLVL.

This clonotype was found a few times. This chain uses TRBV25-1 with TRBJ1-2; possibly TRBD1 for D (5 bases). Germline V CDR1 and CDR2: MGHDK, SYGVNS. V shed 3 bases and J shed 2 bases, with 10 bases lying between them. This CDR3 region has 14 residues. The CDR3 DNA follows: TGTGCCAGCAGTGAGTCGGGGCAGAACTATGGCTACACCTTC. Protein sequence: CASSESGQNYGYTF.

J is TRBJ2-7 and V is TRBV11-2; TRBD2 matches at 11 bases. The CDR3 loop spans 15 amino acids. Germline V lookup: CDR1 SGHAT, CDR2 FQNNGV. Unmatched junction bases numbered 6, after V lost 3 bases and J lost 5 bases. In DNA form, the CDR3 reads TGTGCCAGCAGCTTTCCGGGACTAGCGGAAAACGAGCAGTACTTC. Translation gives CASSFPGLAENEQYF.

The chain links TRBV12-3 or TRBV12-4 to TRBJ1-1; TRBD1 matches 9 bases. This CDR3 is built from 15 residues. After removal of 6 bases from V and 5 bases from J, the junction contained 10 bases not matched to a gene. The CDR3 here is CASRGGQGIGTEAFF. CDR3 sequence (DNA): TGTGCCAGCAGGGGAGGACAGGGGATTGGGACTGAAGCTTTCTTT.

This clonotype showed up just once. The chain recombines TRBV20-1 with TRBJ2-3, with 11 bases that match TRBD2. V shed 4 bases and J 1 base; nucleotides not matched to a gene: 4. Germline V gene data show CDR1 as DFQATT and CDR2 as SNEGSKA (reference sequence). This CDR3 region has 15 residues. The CDR3 DNA reads TGCAGTGCTACGACTAGCGGGATGGGCACAGATACGCAGTATTTT. Translating gives CSATTSGMGTDTQYF.

J is TRBJ2-1 and V is TRBV7-2; D gene ambiguous. CDR3 length: 13 amino acids. Germline CDR1 is SGHTA and CDR2 is FQGNSA. Trimming took 4 bases from V and 8 from J, leaving 12 bases between them. CDR3: CASSSPGGYEQFF. CDR3 DNA: TGTGCCAGCAGCTCTCCAGGCGGATATGAGCAGTTCTTC.

This clonotype has more than one count but fewer than ten. The rearrangement joins TRBV13 to TRBJ2-1; 9 nucleotides align to TRBD2. This CDR3 spans 16 amino acids. Trimming removed 1 base from V and 3 bases from J; junction bases left unmatched: 4. Germline loops: CDR1 PRHDT, CDR2 FYEKMQ (reference sequence). In DNA form, the CDR3 reads TGTGCCAGCAGCTTAGAGGCGCGGGAGGGCTACAATGAGCAGTTCTTC. This gives the protein CASSLEAREGYNEQFF.

A word on this clonotype: Just one base apart from a much larger clone, this may be a read error. Here the CDR3 DNA reads TGCAGTGCCAGCTTAACTAGCGGGGTGGCATACGAGCAGTACTTC. This encodes CSASLTSGVAYEQYF. The chain carries TRBV20-1 and TRBJ2-7; TRBD2 matches 10 bases. Germline V gives CDR1 DFQATT, CDR2 SNEGSKA (reference sequence). This CDR3 spans 15 amino acids. The V gene end was trimmed by 6 bases and the J gene end by 4 bases; junction bases not matched to a gene: 12.

The V call is TRBV5-1, the J call TRBJ2-1; 14 bases agree with TRBD2. The CDR3 is made up of 18 amino acids. Germline V gene data show CDR1 as SGHRS and CDR2 as YFSETQ. The V gene end was trimmed by 6 bases and the J gene end by 3 bases; junction bases not matched to a gene: 11. CDR3 loop: CASMRGTSGRPYYNEQFF. CDR3 nucleotide sequence: TGCGCCAGCATGAGAGGGACTAGCGGGAGACCCTACTACAATGAGCAGTTCTTC.

In this sample, this clonotype turned up a few times. This sequence joins TRBV20-1 and TRBJ1-4; weak D call: TRBD1 (5 bases). Looked up from germline, CDR1 is DFQATT and CDR2 is SNEGSKA (reference sequence). The CDR3 runs 15 residues. V lost 1 base to trimming and J lost 7 bases, with 16 bases between them. CDR3 nucleotides: TGCAGTGCTAGAGTCCTCCGTGGGGGGTCTGAAAAACTGTTTTTT. It yields the protein CSARVLRGGSEKLFF.

The chain has TRBV20-1 and TRBJ1-4; D remains unclear. The CDR3 contains 15 residues. Germline V gene sequence: CDR1 DFQATT, CDR2 SNEGSKA (reference sequence). This CDR3 is CSVTPDLSDEEKLFF. CDR3 nucleotides: TGCAGCGTAACCCCAGATCTATCTGACGAAGAAAAACTGTTTTTT.

This clonotype has more than one count but fewer than ten. The gene calls are TRBV20-1 and TRBJ2-5; D perhaps matches TRBD2 (7 bases). Trimming removed 6 bases from V and 1 base from J, with 12 bases in between. The CDR3 length is 13 residues. The germline gives CDR1 DFQATT, CDR2 SNEGSKA (reference sequence). In DNA form, the CDR3 reads TGCAGTGCCGTCCGGGGGGCCCAAGAGACCCAGTACTTC. Protein sequence: CSAVRGAQETQYF.

The chain combines TRBV6-2 or TRBV6-3 with TRBJ1-1; D call uncertain. V was clipped by 7 bases and J by 1 base, with 10 bases between them. CDR1 is MNHEY and CDR2 is SVGEGT in the germline V gene. The CDR3 is 13 residues long. The CDR3 loop reads CASTLDTNTEAFF. CDR3 DNA: TGTGCCAGCACCCTCGACACGAACACTGAAGCTTTCTTT.